A single sample is the source of the 15 T cell receptor beta chains below, sequenced in a study of blood T cell repertoires in COVID-19. Generated by immunoSEQ multiplex PCR, the TCRdb table keeps only in-frame clones and is missing some. The table includes about 150,000 clones, around 80% detected once. The source material was peripheral blood. The receptors stem from a human donor with acute or convalescent COVID-19. The donor label of this sample is uncertain.

This rearrangement joins TRBV6-2 or TRBV6-3 to TRBJ2-5; D is undetermined. Germline V lookup: CDR1 MNHEY, CDR2 SVGEGT. V lost 5 bases to trimming and J lost 2 bases, with 9 bases between them. This CDR3 is built from 13 residues. The CDR3 DNA sequence: TGTGCCAGCAGTCGTAAAGCTCAAGAGACCCAGTACTTC. It specifies CASSRKAQETQYF.

V usage is TRBV11-1 and J usage is TRBJ2-3, with D maybe TRBD2 (6 bases). V lost 5 bases and J 3 bases, leaving 18 bases between the germline ends. The germline gives CDR1 SGHAT, CDR2 FQDESV (reference sequence). The CDR3 consists of 16 residues. The CDR3: CASSPLARSATDTQYF. In nucleotides, the CDR3 is TGTGCCAGCAGCCCGCTAGCGAGGAGTGCGACAGATACGCAGTATTTT.

The chain links TRBV6-5 to TRBJ1-3; 8 bases align to TRBD1. The V gene's germline CDR1 is MNHEY and CDR2 SVGAGI. The length of the CDR3 is 14 residues. CDR3 loop: CAATPGQGRNTIYF. For the CDR3, the DNA is TGTGCTGCAACCCCCGGACAGGGAAGAAACACCATATATTTT.

This chain connects TRBV7-8 to TRBJ1-5; 8 bases are a match to TRBD1. J gave up 2 bases and V 3 bases, and 0 bases lay outside the gene matches. The CDR3 totals 14 residues. Germline CDR1 SGHVS, CDR2 FQNEAQ. The CDR3 sequence: CASSLTGGNQPQHF. CDR3 in DNA: TGTGCCAGCAGCTTGACAGGGGGCAATCAGCCCCAGCATTTT.

The chain joins TRBV5-1 to TRBJ2-1; TRBD1 might be the D (6 bases). The CDR3 consists of 15 residues. CDR1 is SGHRS, CDR2 YFSETQ, per germline. Trimming pared 2 bases from V and 0 bases from J, leaving 9 bases between. This chain's CDR3 is CASSFLQGSYNEQFF. CDR3 DNA: TGCGCCAGCAGCTTTCTACAGGGCTCCTACAATGAGCAGTTCTTC.

DNA for the CDR3: TGCGCCAGCGGGGCGGGAGCTTTCCAAGAGACCCAGTACTTC. This translates into CASGAGAFQETQYF. This chain connects TRBV5-1 to TRBJ2-5, with TRBD2 matching over 7 bases. Germline V gene sequence: CDR1 SGHRS, CDR2 YFSETQ. CDR3 length: 14 amino acids. J was trimmed by 1 base and V by 7 bases; bases with no gene match: 7.

The V call is TRBV4-3, the J call TRBJ1-2, with 7 bases lining up with TRBD1. The CDR3 is made up of 17 amino acids. V dropped 0 bases and J dropped 1; count of bases not matched to a gene: 8. Germline CDR1 reads LGHNA; CDR2 reads YSLEER. The CDR3 DNA follows: TGCGCCAGCAGCCAAGAGTGGGACAGCCTCCGTAACTATGGCTACACCTTC. This sequence encodes CASSQEWDSLRNYGYTF.

The rearrangement uses TRBV30 and TRBJ1-1, with a tentative D call TRBD1 (5 bases). The CDR3 runs 12 residues. V dropped 4 bases and J dropped 3 bases, with 9 bases sitting between them. CDR1 and CDR2 from the germline V gene are GTSNPN and SVGIG (reference sequence). DNA for the CDR3: TGTGCCTGGACTTTACAGGACACTGAAGCTTTCTTT. Protein product: CAWTLQDTEAFF.

Only a few counts were recorded for this clone. The chain uses TRBV3-1 (or the pseudogene TRBV3-2) and TRBJ1-6, with 8 bases aligning to TRBD1. The CDR3 is 15 amino acids. J lost 9 bases, V lost 1 base, and 5 bases had no gene match. Germline CDR1 reads LGHDT; CDR2 reads YNNKEL (reference sequence). The CDR3 here is CASSQVGDRSSPLHF. The CDR3 DNA reads as TGTGCCAGCAGCCAAGTAGGGGACAGGAGTTCACCCCTCCACTTT.

V and J are TRBV6-2 or TRBV6-3 and TRBJ1-2, with 7 nucleotides matching TRBD1. The germline CDR1 and CDR2 sequences are MNHEY and SVGEGT. CDR3 size: 15 residues. Losses at the gene ends were 6 bases for V and 0 bases for J; bases not matched to a gene: 7. The CDR3 DNA follows: TGTGCCAGCAGCCGCCAGGGGGTTGCTAACTATGGCTACACCTTC. It codes for CASSRQGVANYGYTF.

This clone was recorded once. The chain has TRBV30 and TRBJ1-4; 9 bases match TRBD1. The germline gives CDR1 GTSNPN, CDR2 SVGIG (reference sequence). The trim removed 2 bases at V and 7 bases at J, leaving 5 bases unmatched. This CDR3 region has 14 residues. The CDR3 region has the DNA TGTGCCTGGAGTCCTCCGGGACAGGGTGAAAAACTGTTTTTT. Its protein is CAWSPPGQGEKLFF.

The rearrangement links TRBV5-1 to TRBJ1-1, with a weak D call TRBD1 (5 bases). Trimming took off 4 bases at V and 10 bases at J, with 20 bases between the two ends. The CDR3 length is 14 residues. The germline V gene encodes CDR1 SGHRS and CDR2 YFSETQ. CDR3 nucleotides: TGCGCCAGCAGCGTGACCGGACGGGGGGAAGTAGCTTTCTTT. As protein: CASSVTGRGEVAFF.

There are a few counts of this clone. The chain links TRBV19 to TRBJ1-1; no reliable D call. Trimming cost V 3 bases and J 4 bases, with 9 bases left between them. The CDR3 has 13 residues. CDR1 is LNHDA, CDR2 SQIVND, per germline (reference sequence). The CDR3 coding sequence is TGTGCCAGTAGTATCGGGGTCTTCACTGAAGCTTTCTTT. It translates to CASSIGVFTEAFF.

This clone was counted once. The CDR3 here is CASSLAGTGPQNEQFF. The CDR3 DNA reads TGTGCCAGCAGCTTAGCCGGGACAGGACCTCAAAATGAGCAGTTCTTC. The chain recombines TRBV7-2 with TRBJ2-1; TRBD1 matches at 8 bases. CDR3 length equals 16 residues. Losses at the gene ends were 0 bases for V and 7 bases for J; bases not matched to a gene: 8. Germline V CDR1 and CDR2: SGHTA, FQGNSA.

The J gene is TRBJ2-7, the V gene TRBV4-3; 9 bases map to TRBD1. J was trimmed by 2 bases and V by 1 base; bases with no gene match: 3. The CDR3 consists of 15 residues. Germline V lookup: CDR1 LGHNA, CDR2 YSLEER. The CDR3 bases are TGCGCCAGCAGCCAAGCCGGGACAGGGCCCTACGAGCAGTACTTC. It codes for CASSQAGTGPYEQYF.